The clone carrying this TCR beta chain appeared a single time. Its target is unknown. This CDR3 has 11 residues. Trimming left V 5 bases short and J 10 bases short, with 11 bases between. Germline V gene sequence: CDR1 SGHRS, CDR2 YFSETQ. This entry comes from a study of blood T cells in healthy people across ages. The second PCR ran about 6 to 12 cycles with a sample-barcoded 5' primer and J-beta primers. Tagging of each cDNA molecule was performed by a template-switch adaptor with 12 random nucleotides. TCRdb re-analysed the 5' RACE reads in MiXCR, keeping a single row per CDR3 protein. The table lists under 2,000,000 distinct CDR3 sequences, 40% to 55% of them singletons. Ranging in age from about 6 to 95, the donors were healthy Caucasian individuals from Russia. Each donor had approximately 10 milliliters of peripheral blood drawn. Study-wide findings and caveats: Naive T cell percentage showed a strong correlation with TCR beta diversity.

Sequenced input: blood. The V call is TRBV5-1, the J call TRBJ2-3, with D tentatively TRBD1 (6 bases). The sequence was collected from a woman in her 40s in good health. As DNA, the CDR3 is TGCGCCAGCAGATTTGGGGGCGCGCAGTATTTT. Translating gives CASRFGGAQYF.